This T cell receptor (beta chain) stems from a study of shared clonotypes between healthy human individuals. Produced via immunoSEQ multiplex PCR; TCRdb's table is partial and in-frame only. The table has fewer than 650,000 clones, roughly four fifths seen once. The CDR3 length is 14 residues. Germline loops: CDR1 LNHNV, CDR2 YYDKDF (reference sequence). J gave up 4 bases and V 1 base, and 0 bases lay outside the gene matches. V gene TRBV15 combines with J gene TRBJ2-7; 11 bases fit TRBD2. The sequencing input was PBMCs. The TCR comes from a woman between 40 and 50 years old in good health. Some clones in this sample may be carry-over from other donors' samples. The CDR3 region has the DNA TGTGCCACCAGCAGAGGGACTAGCGGGTACGAGCAGTACTTC. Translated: CATSRGTSGYEQYF.